Listed here are 22 T cell receptor beta chains from one sample, sequenced in a study of OX40 agonist ivuxolimab in advanced cancers. The protocol was immunoSEQ multiplex PCR, while the TCRdb copy is restricted to in-frame clones and leaves out a portion. Among some 150,000 clones listed, 93% were seen once. The specimen comprised CD4+ or CD8+ T cells sorted from blood, sampled in a trial of the OX40 agonist ivuxolimab. These receptors came from an adult with an advanced solid tumor such as melanoma, head and neck, liver or kidney cancer.

In nucleotides, the CDR3 is TGTGCCAGCAGTTTATACGCAGGTTCCAATCAGCCCCAGCATTTT. Translated: CASSLYAGSNQPQHF. This chain joins TRBV27 and TRBJ1-5; D is ambiguous. The CDR3 totals 15 residues. Trimming took 1 base from V and 3 from J, leaving 10 bases between them. Germline V CDR1 and CDR2: MNHEY, SMNVEV (reference sequence).

The CDR3 loop reads CASSQDPGYSPLHF. CDR3 nucleotide sequence: TGCGCCAGCAGCCAAGATCCTGGGTATTCACCCCTCCACTTT. This chain joins TRBV4-3 and TRBJ1-6; no definite D call. CDR1 is LGHNA and CDR2 is YSLEER in the germline V gene. V shed 0 bases and J shed 8 bases, with 8 bases lying between them. CDR3 length: 14 residues.

The chain carries TRBV7-2 and TRBJ2-1, with 11 bases identical to TRBD2. The CDR3 length is 15 residues. Germline assignment: CDR1 SGHTA and CDR2 FQGNSA. The J segment lost 7 bases and the V segment lost 5 bases, leaving 7 bases of the junction unmatched. The CDR3 coding sequence is TGTGCCAGCAGCCCAACTAGCGGGAGAGGGAATGAGCAGTTCTTC. The encoded protein is CASSPTSGRGNEQFF. The full variable domain, rest sourced from reference TRBV7-2 and TRBJ2-1, is GAGVSQSPSNKVTEKGKDVELRCDPISGHTALYWYRQSLGQGLEFLIYFQGNSAPDKSGLPSDRFSAERTGGSVSTLTIQRTQQEDSAVYLCASSPTSGRGNEQFFGPGTRLTVL.

The CDR3 protein is CASSFSGRENYGYTF. CDR3 coding DNA: TGCGCCAGCAGCTTCTCGGGACGGGAAAACTATGGCTACACCTTC. The J gene is TRBJ1-2, the V gene TRBV5-1, with TRBD1 as a possible D gene (5 bases). Germline values: CDR1 SGHRS, CDR2 YFSETQ. Trimming removed 2 bases at V and 2 bases at J, with 13 bases between. The CDR3 is made up of 15 amino acids.

The rearrangement joins TRBV18 to TRBJ1-3; maybe TRBD1 (6 bases). The CDR3 loop spans 16 amino acids. Germline V gene lookup returns CDR1 KGHSH and CDR2 LQKENI. V was pared by 8 bases and J by 0 bases, with 17 bases between. CDR3 DNA sequence: TGTGCCAGCCGATCGTCAGGGGCCTTCTCTGGAAACACCATATATTTT. It yields the protein CASRSSGAFSGNTIYF.

The CDR3 here is CSVDIAGGSQETQYF. The CDR3 nucleotides read TGCAGCGTTGATATAGCGGGAGGATCGCAAGAGACCCAGTACTTC. The J gene is TRBJ2-5, the V gene TRBV29-1; 10 bases line up with TRBD2. With V trimmed by 3 bases and J by 2 bases, 6 bases remained unmatched. From germline, CDR1 is SQVTM and CDR2 ANQGSEA. The CDR3 covers 15 residues.

This chain links TRBV4-3 with TRBJ2-5; tentative D call: TRBD2 (6 bases). The J call could be wrong; TRBJ2-7 is a better fit for the DNA end. This CDR3 has 16 residues. In germline, CDR1 is LGHNA, CDR2 YSLEER. Written as DNA, the CDR3 is TGCGCCAGCAGCCAAGCGGCGGCGGGGTTGTCCTACGAGCAGTACTTC. Translated: CASSQAAAGLSYEQYF.

This chain links TRBV29-1 with TRBJ1-1; 7 bases map to TRBD1. Germline assignment: CDR1 SQVTM and CDR2 ANQGSEA. CDR3 length equals 13 residues. The V gene end was trimmed by 7 bases and the J gene end by 2 bases; junction bases not matched to a gene: 7. CDR3 sequence reads: CSATGTANTEAFF. The CDR3 nucleotides read TGCAGCGCCACCGGGACAGCTAACACTGAAGCTTTCTTT.

Only one count was recorded for this clone. The chain combines TRBV4-2 with TRBJ1-5; no clear D. Germline lookup yields CDR1 LGHNA and CDR2 YNFKEQ. The CDR3 is 15 amino acids. Deletions cut 1 base from V and 1 base from J, with 8 bases between. CDR3 protein: CASSQAAASNQPQHF. The DNA of the CDR3 is TGTGCCAGCAGCCAAGCAGCGGCGAGCAATCAGCCCCAGCATTTT.

The chain recombines TRBV25-1 with TRBJ2-1, with D possibly TRBD1 on 5 matching bases. CDR3 length equals 17 residues. V gave up 7 bases and J gave up 0 bases, with 19 bases separating them. Germline V gene data show CDR1 as MGHDK and CDR2 as SYGVNS. The CDR3 protein is CASTVLGAVGSYNEQFF. The CDR3 DNA follows: TGTGCCAGCACCGTGCTTGGGGCGGTGGGCTCCTACAATGAGCAGTTCTTC.

This chain joins TRBV10-1 and TRBJ1-3; D may be TRBD1 (6 bases). Trimming took off 0 bases at V and 5 bases at J, with 8 bases between the two ends. Germline values: CDR1 WNHNN, CDR2 SYGVQD (reference sequence). CDR3 length equals 14 residues. CDR3 loop: CASSESTGRNTIYF. CDR3 bases: TGCGCCAGCAGTGAGTCGACAGGCCGAAACACCATATATTTT.

CDR3 DNA sequence: TGTGCCAGCAGCGCCGCCGGACTAGCGGGCGAGCAGTACTTC. It translates to CASSAAGLAGEQYF. V is TRBV9 and J is TRBJ2-7, with TRBD2 matching 11 bases. From germline, CDR1 is SGDLS and CDR2 YYNGEE. V trimming: 3 bases; J trimming: 6 bases; junction bases outside the gene matches: 5. This CDR3 is 14 amino acids long.

The V and J genes are TRBV6-1 and TRBJ1-5, with D possibly matching TRBD1 (6 bases). The ends were cut back, 8 bases at V and 5 bases at J, with 16 bases in the middle. Germline V gene lookup returns CDR1 MNHNS and CDR2 SASEGT. The CDR3 has 14 amino acids. CDR3 sequence (DNA): TGTGCCAGCCTCCCCGGGACACCGTATCAGCCCCAGCATTTT. Translated: CASLPGTPYQPQHF.

The rearrangement joins TRBV18 to TRBJ1-1; D call uncertain. This CDR3 contains 15 residues. CDR1 is KGHSH and CDR2 is LQKENI in the germline V gene. V was pared by 4 bases and J by 1 base, with 13 bases between. In DNA form, the CDR3 reads TGTGCCAGCTCACTGAGCACAGCGCCGAACACTGAAGCTTTCTTT. Translation: CASSLSTAPNTEAFF.

The chain is built from TRBV7-3 and TRBJ1-6; D is uncertain. Germline V lookup: CDR1 SGHTA, CDR2 FQGTGA. CDR3 length: 15 amino acids. V was trimmed by 6 bases and J by 6 bases, leaving 15 bases between them. The CDR3 DNA sequence: TGTGCCAGCAGGCTCAGCCGGGATAGTAATTCACCCCTCCACTTT. Amino acid sequence: CASRLSRDSNSPLHF.

CDR3 sequence: CASSRGNTEAFF. CDR3 nucleotide sequence: TGTGCCAGCAGCCGTGGTAACACTGAAGCTTTCTTT. V usage is TRBV7-2 and J usage is TRBJ1-1; D is ambiguous. Looked up from germline, CDR1 is SGHTA and CDR2 is FQGNSA. V was clipped by 5 bases and J by 2 bases, with 6 bases between them. The CDR3 runs 12 residues.

The gene calls are TRBV7-2 and TRBJ1-2, with D unresolved. Germline V gene data show CDR1 as SGHTA and CDR2 as FQGNSA. V was shortened by 4 bases and J by 4 bases, with 13 bases between the two germline ends. CDR3 size: 14 residues. The CDR3 reads CASSSERTLYGYTF. The CDR3 bases are TGTGCCAGCAGCTCCGAACGCACCCTCTATGGCTACACCTTC.

The chain joins TRBV7-2 to TRBJ2-5; D is unclear. Trimming took 1 base from V and 4 from J, leaving 4 bases between them. CDR1 SGHTA and CDR2 FQGNSA come from the germline V gene. CDR3 size: 12 residues. This chain's CDR3 is CASSLVAETQYF. The CDR3 coding sequence is TGTGCCAGCAGCTTAGTCGCAGAGACCCAGTACTTC.

This chain uses TRBV5-5 with TRBJ2-7, with a possible D match to TRBD1 (6 bases). From germline, CDR1 is SGHKS and CDR2 YYEKEE (reference sequence). The CDR3 sequence is 13 residues long. Trimming pared 10 bases from V and 6 bases from J, leaving 20 bases between. The CDR3 sequence: CASSLQGSREQYF. The CDR3 DNA follows: TGTGCCTCCAGCTTACAGGGAAGCCGCGAGCAGTACTTC. The full variable domain, with the rest looked up from reference TRBV5-5 and TRBJ2-7, is DAGVTQSPTHLIKTRGQQVTLRCSPISGHKSVSWYQQVLGQGPQFIFQYYEKEERGRGNFPDRFSARQFPNYSSELNVNALLLGDSALYLCASSLQGSREQYFGPGTRLTVT.

The chain has TRBV11-3 and TRBJ2-2, with 9 nucleotides matching TRBD1. This CDR3 comprises 17 residues. Germline lookup yields CDR1 SGHNT and CDR2 YENEEA. The trim removed 0 bases at V and 5 bases at J, leaving 7 bases unmatched. The CDR3 bases are TGTGCCAGCAGCTTAGATCTTGGGACAGGGATAACCGGGGAGCTGTTTTTT. Its translation: CASSLDLGTGITGELFF.

CDR3 DNA sequence: TGTGCCAGCAGCTTGGATCGAGGCACCATATATTTT. Translating gives CASSLDRGTIYF. The rearrangement links TRBV5-4 to TRBJ1-3; D is undetermined. The CDR3 totals 12 residues. Trimming stripped 0 bases from V and 9 bases from J, with 7 bases between. Germline CDR1 SGHNT, CDR2 YYREEE (reference sequence).

In regard to this clone: A read error may account for a junction end that differs from germline. CDR3 region: CASSRDREETQYF. For the CDR3, the DNA is TGTGCTAGCAGCCGGGACAGGGAAGAGACCCAGTACTTC. V and J are TRBV7-7 and TRBJ2-5, with 9 bases identical to TRBD1. The CDR3 has 13 residues. CDR1 SSHAT and CDR2 FNYEAQ come from the germline V gene (reference sequence).